This T cell receptor beta chain was sequenced during a study of PD-L1 blockade in urothelial cancer (dated by TCRdb to 2016 to 2017). Study-level background: Every patient began therapy in 2014 and was given atezolizumab 1,200 mg intravenously every 3 weeks. About 90% of the roughly 29 patients were identified as males with urothelial cancer of bladder origin, and a prior smoking history was reported by 18 of 29 patients. An ECOG performance status of 0 or 1 was recorded for the patients, and 0 to 3 prior chemotherapy regimens had been received by the patients. Blood samples were analyzed at two time points: 3 weeks after treatment start (second dose) and 6 weeks after treatment start. Blood samples yielded a median of about 150,000 T cells and tens of thousands of unique TCRs, with median clonality 0.080. Somatic, immune and clinical correlates of response to PD-L1 blockade with atezolizumab in urothelial cancer were the focus of an exploratory multi-omic analysis. Pretreatment tumor samples and matched peripheral blood, collected serially before and after atezolizumab treatment, underwent TCR sequencing. Durable clinical benefit was defined as a progression-free survival longer than 6 months, and TCR features were additionally tested against progression-free survival and overall survival. In the same patients who had TCR sequencing, pretreatment tumors also underwent whole exome sequencing and RNA sequencing. Durable clinical benefit was achieved by nine patients but not by the remaining 20. Just over 28 patients had pretreatment blood TCR-seq, some 25 had at least one posttreatment blood collection, and some 25 had tumor TCR-seq. Overall results and qualifications from the work: Improved progression-free and overall survival was found to be associated with pretreatment peripheral blood TCR clonality below the median. Patients with durable benefit showed greater expansion of tumor-associated TCR clones in peripheral blood 3 weeks after starting treatment (n ≈ 23, p = 0.022). Because the sample size was small (n ≈ 29) and many exploratory analyses were performed, the results are intended to be hypothesis-generating.

Synthetic TCR analog templates were spiked into each PCR so that absolute template abundance could be estimated from read counts. The immunoSEQ assay used bias-controlled V and J gene primers to amplify TCRbeta CDR3 regions from genomic DNA. Sequencing of rearranged TCRbeta segments was performed at approximately 20X coverage. As for the original processing: Sequencing errors were corrected by clustering, and CDR3s were annotated against IMGT so that V, D and J genes could be assigned. Out-of-frame and stop-codon sequences were excluded, and only productive TCRbeta rearrangements were used in downstream analyses. To compute clonality, Shannon entropy was normalized by the log of the number of unique productive sequences and then subtracted from one. Fisher's exact test with Benjamini-Hochberg correction, at a threshold of adjusted p below 0.01, was used to find clones that differed between time points or between blood and tumor. TCRdb limited this immuneACCESS table to in-frame rearrangements with V and J called. A share of clones is missing; checked studies link under half to unresolved V genes, and the rest is unexplained. The V and J calls and clone size are taken from that table; D and trimming were inferred from the DNA. The sample includes roughly 53,000 clones, with 87% observed a single time. The ten largest clones capture roughly 15% of the sample.

The time point tag for this specimen amounts to: pretreatment peripheral blood. A total of about 31 patients with locally advanced or metastatic urothelial carcinoma, treated at Memorial Sloan Kettering on a trial protocol, made up the cohort. Peripheral blood mononuclear cells were collected pretreatment and during treatment, at between 1 and 8 total time points per patient. The Qiagen DNeasy Blood extraction kit was used to purify genomic DNA from total PBMCs and from tumor samples. PBMCs were collected pretreatment and during treatment, and were isolated and stored as previously described. As concerns this clone: This receptor's antigen is unknown. Base-call qualities are not available, and no considerably larger clone is one nucleotide away.

The CDR3 starts with the cysteine, ends with the phenylalanine, and has 14 residues. Only the CDR3 region is kept as DNA, spanning 42 bases read in frame from base 1. The germline V gene gives CDR1 as SQVTM and CDR2 as ANQGSEA. V ends up 3 bases short and J 3 bases short, with an unmatched junction base count of 3. Source: PBMCs, taken around atezolizumab (anti-PD-L1) treatment. The rearrangement joined TRBV29-1 to TRBJ2-5, with 11 middle bases fitting TRBD2. The receptor comes from an older woman with urothelial cancer. The bases read TGCAGCGTTGATAGACTAGCGGGGAAAGAGACCCAGTACTTC. Protein translation: CSVDRLAGKETQYF.